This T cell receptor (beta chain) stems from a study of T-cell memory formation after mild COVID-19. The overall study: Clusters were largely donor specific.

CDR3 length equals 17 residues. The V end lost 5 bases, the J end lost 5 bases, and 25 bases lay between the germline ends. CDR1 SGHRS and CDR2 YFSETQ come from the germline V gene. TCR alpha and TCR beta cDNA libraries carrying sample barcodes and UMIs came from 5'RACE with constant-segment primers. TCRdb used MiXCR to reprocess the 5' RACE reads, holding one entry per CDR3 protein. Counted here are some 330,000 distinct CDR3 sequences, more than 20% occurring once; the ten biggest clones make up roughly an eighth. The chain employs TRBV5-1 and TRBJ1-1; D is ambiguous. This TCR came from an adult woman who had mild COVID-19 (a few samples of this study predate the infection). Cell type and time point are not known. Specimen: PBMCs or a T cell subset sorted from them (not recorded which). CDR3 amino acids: CASRMDTERRLETEAFF. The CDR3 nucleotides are TGCGCCAGCAGGATGGATACGGAACGGCGATTGGAAACTGAAGCTTTCTTT.